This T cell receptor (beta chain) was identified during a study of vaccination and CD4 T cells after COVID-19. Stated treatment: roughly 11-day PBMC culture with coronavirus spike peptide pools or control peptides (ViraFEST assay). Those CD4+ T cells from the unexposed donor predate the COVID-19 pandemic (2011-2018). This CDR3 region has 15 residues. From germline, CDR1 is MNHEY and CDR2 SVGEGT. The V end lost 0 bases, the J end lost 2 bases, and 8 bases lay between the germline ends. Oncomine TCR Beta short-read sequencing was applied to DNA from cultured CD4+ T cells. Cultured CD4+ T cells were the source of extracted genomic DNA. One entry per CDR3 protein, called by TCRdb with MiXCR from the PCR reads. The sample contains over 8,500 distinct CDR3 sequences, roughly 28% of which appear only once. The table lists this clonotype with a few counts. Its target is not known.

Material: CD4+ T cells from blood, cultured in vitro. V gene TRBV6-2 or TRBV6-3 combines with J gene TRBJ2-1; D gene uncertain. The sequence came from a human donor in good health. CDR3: CASSYSRSPYNEQFF. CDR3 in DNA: TGTGCCAGCAGTTACTCTCGTTCCCCCTACAATGAGCAGTTCTTC.